This is a list of T cell receptor beta chains from one sample in a study of T cell responses to AZD1222 COVID-19 vaccine. Repertoires were generated with immunoSEQ multiplex PCR, while TCRdb's copy carries only in-frame clones and drops some. The sample includes 120,000 to 150,000 clones, under 95% of them seen just once. The sequencing used peripheral blood, collected on day 0 of MenACWY control vaccination. Receptors were obtained from an adult in good health. Both conserved end residues are part of each CDR3. D genes are given only for firm matches. A clone size is listed for some rows: how often the clone was seen (once, few, many), or a class if it is expanded.

clone size: -
V gene: TRBV6-1
D gene: TRBD1
J gene: TRBJ1-5
CDR3 protein: CASSEGGTGSQPQHF
CDR3 DNA: TGTGCCAGCAGTGAAGGGGGGACAGGGAGTCAGCCCCAGCATTTT

clone size: -
V gene: TRBV11-2
D gene: -
J gene: TRBJ2-1
CDR3 protein: CASSSPRRSNEQFF
CDR3 DNA: TGTGCCAGCAGCTCGCCCCGGAGGAGCAATGAGCAGTTCTTC

clone size: -
V gene: TRBV6-4
D gene: TRBD2
J gene: TRBJ2-6
CDR3 protein: CASSAQGSGGAGANVLTF
CDR3 DNA: TGTGCCAGCAGTGCCCAGGGAAGCGGGGGTGCTGGGGCCAACGTCCTGACTTTC

clone size: -
V gene: TRBV2
D gene: -
J gene: TRBJ1-2
CDR3 protein: CASGKEQPNYGYTF
CDR3 DNA: TGTGCCAGCGGAAAGGAACAACCTAACTATGGCTACACCTTC

clone size: -
V gene: TRBV25-1
D gene: -
J gene: TRBJ2-5
CDR3 protein: CASRGTGQETQYF
CDR3 DNA: TGTGCCAGCAGAGGCACCGGCCAAGAGACCCAGTACTTC

clone size: -
V gene: TRBV7-3
D gene: TRBD2
J gene: TRBJ2-7
CDR3 protein: CASTLFPREGGLVSWNEQYF
CDR3 DNA: TGTGCCAGCACCCTCTTTCCTAGGGAGGGCGGTTTAGTTTCGTGGAACGAGCAGTACTTC

clone size: -
V gene: TRBV6-5
D gene: TRBD1
J gene: TRBJ2-2
CDR3 protein: CASRNRGSNTGELFF
CDR3 DNA: TGTGCCAGCAGAAACAGGGGATCTAACACCGGGGAGCTGTTTTTT

clone size: -
V gene: TRBV7-2
D gene: -
J gene: TRBJ1-5
CDR3 protein: CASSLVRDQPQHF
CDR3 DNA: TGTGCCAGCAGCTTAGTACGGGATCAGCCCCAGCATTTT

clone size: -
V gene: TRBV9
D gene: -
J gene: TRBJ1-1
CDR3 protein: CASSEGRGDTEAFF
CDR3 DNA: TGTGCCAGCAGCGAAGGCCGGGGGGACACTGAAGCTTTCTTT

clone size: -
V gene: TRBV28
D gene: TRBD2
J gene: TRBJ2-5
CDR3 protein: CASSPGPSGRARETQYF
CDR3 DNA: TGTGCCAGCAGTCCTGGGCCTAGCGGGAGGGCCAGAGAGACCCAGTACTTC

clone size: -
V gene: TRBV19
D gene: -
J gene: TRBJ1-5
CDR3 protein: CASSGQTNQPQHF
CDR3 DNA: TGTGCCAGTAGTGGGCAGACTAATCAGCCCCAGCATTTT

clone size: -
V gene: TRBV6-5
D gene: -
J gene: TRBJ1-1
CDR3 protein: CASSYSRQGEAFF
CDR3 DNA: TGTGCCAGCAGTTACTCTCGGCAGGGTGAAGCTTTCTTT

clone size: -
V gene: TRBV20-1
D gene: TRBD1
J gene: TRBJ2-5
CDR3 protein: CSARGQGQETQYF
CDR3 DNA: TGCAGTGCTCGTGGACAGGGCCAAGAGACCCAGTACTTC

clone size: once
V gene: TRBV7-3
D gene: -
J gene: TRBJ2-1
CDR3 protein: CASSLDGGRRNEQFF
CDR3 DNA: TGTGCCAGCAGCTTAGACGGGGGGCGTCGCAATGAGCAGTTCTTC

clone size: -
V gene: TRBV7-2
D gene: -
J gene: TRBJ1-5
CDR3 protein: CASSLKGGSQPQHF
CDR3 DNA: TGTGCCAGCAGCTTAAAAGGGGGAAGTCAGCCCCAGCATTTT

clone size: -
V gene: TRBV15
D gene: -
J gene: TRBJ2-1
CDR3 protein: CATSRDGAAEGSSYNEQFF
CDR3 DNA: TGTGCCACCAGCAGAGATGGGGCAGCGGAGGGGAGCTCCTACAATGAGCAGTTCTTC

clone size: few
V gene: TRBV30
D gene: TRBD2
J gene: TRBJ2-3
CDR3 protein: CAWRGGASQFSTDTQYF
CDR3 DNA: TGTGCCTGGAGGGGAGGGGCTAGTCAGTTTAGCACAGATACGCAGTATTTT

clone size: -
V gene: TRBV27
D gene: TRBD2
J gene: TRBJ2-2
CDR3 protein: CASTWTSGYNTGELFF
CDR3 DNA: TGTGCCAGCACTTGGACTAGCGGGTACAACACCGGGGAGCTGTTTTTT

clone size: -
V gene: TRBV18
D gene: TRBD2
J gene: TRBJ2-7
CDR3 protein: CASSRGLAGAWEQYF
CDR3 DNA: TGTGCCAGCTCACGGGGACTAGCGGGAGCTTGGGAGCAGTACTTC

clone size: once
V gene: TRBV18
D gene: -
J gene: TRBJ2-5
CDR3 protein: CASSPPIQETQYF
CDR3 DNA: TGTGCCAGCTCACCACCGATTCAGGAGACCCAGTACTTC

clone size: once
V gene: TRBV5-5
D gene: TRBD1
J gene: TRBJ1-2
CDR3 protein: CASRSHPGQGTGYTF
CDR3 DNA: TGTGCCAGCAGGAGCCATCCGGGACAGGGTACGGGCTACACCTTC

clone size: -
V gene: TRBV6-5
D gene: -
J gene: TRBJ1-4
CDR3 protein: CASSSRDNEKLFF
CDR3 DNA: TGTGCCAGCAGTAGCCGGGACAACGAAAAACTGTTTTTT

clone size: -
V gene: TRBV30
D gene: -
J gene: TRBJ1-5
CDR3 protein: CAWDSQYSNQPQHF
CDR3 DNA: TGTGCCTGGGACAGTCAATATAGCAATCAGCCCCAGCATTTT

clone size: -
V gene: TRBV6-5
D gene: -
J gene: TRBJ2-7
CDR3 protein: CASSQDSLWEQYF
CDR3 DNA: TGTGCCAGCAGTCAGGACAGTCTCTGGGAGCAGTACTTC

clone size: -
V gene: TRBV6-5
D gene: -
J gene: TRBJ1-5
CDR3 protein: CASSTFVGADQPQHF
CDR3 DNA: TGTGCCAGCAGTACCTTCGTAGGGGCCGATCAGCCCCAGCATTTT

clone size: -
V gene: TRBV6-6
D gene: -
J gene: TRBJ1-5
CDR3 protein: CASSYGSNQPQHF
CDR3 DNA: TGTGCCAGCAGTTACGGTAGCAATCAGCCCCAGCATTTT

clone size: once
V gene: TRBV12-1
D gene: -
J gene: TRBJ2-7
CDR3 protein: CASSNPGTGTYEQYF
CDR3 DNA: TGTGCCAGCAGCAACCCCGGGACAGGAACCTACGAGCAGTACTTC

clone size: once
V gene: TRBV7-3
D gene: TRBD1
J gene: TRBJ1-2
CDR3 protein: CASSFRGDYGYTF
CDR3 DNA: TGTGCCAGCAGCTTCAGGGGGGACTATGGCTACACCTTC

clone size: -
V gene: TRBV7-3
D gene: TRBD1
J gene: TRBJ2-5
CDR3 protein: CASSRGQEETQYF
CDR3 DNA: TGTGCCAGCAGCCGGGGACAGGAAGAGACCCAGTACTTC

clone size: -
V gene: TRBV19
D gene: -
J gene: TRBJ1-5
CDR3 protein: CASSKWAGINQPQHF
CDR3 DNA: TGTGCCAGTAGTAAATGGGCAGGGATCAATCAGCCCCAGCATTTT

clone size: -
V gene: TRBV9
D gene: -
J gene: TRBJ1-6
CDR3 protein: CASSASGYRAANSPLHF
CDR3 DNA: TGTGCCAGCAGCGCCTCGGGGTACAGGGCCGCTAATTCACCCCTCCACTTT

clone size: -
V gene: TRBV5-4
D gene: -
J gene: TRBJ1-2
CDR3 protein: CASSLVYGPQGNYGYTF
CDR3 DNA: TGTGCCAGCAGCTTGGTATACGGGCCTCAGGGAAACTATGGCTACACCTTC

clone size: -
V gene: TRBV5-1
D gene: -
J gene: TRBJ1-1
CDR3 protein: CASSSGWVMGNTEAFF
CDR3 DNA: TGCGCCAGCAGCTCGGGGTGGGTTATGGGGAACACTGAAGCTTTCTTT

clone size: -
V gene: TRBV5-6
D gene: -
J gene: TRBJ1-4
CDR3 protein: CASSLGPNEKLFF
CDR3 DNA: TGTGCCAGCAGCCTGGGCCCTAATGAAAAACTGTTTTTT

clone size: -
V gene: TRBV5-1
D gene: -
J gene: TRBJ1-1
CDR3 protein: CASRTTENTEAFF
CDR3 DNA: TGCGCCAGCCGCACAACTGAGAACACTGAAGCTTTCTTT

clone size: -
V gene: TRBV30
D gene: -
J gene: TRBJ1-2
CDR3 protein: CAWSVSGATNYGYTF
CDR3 DNA: TGTGCCTGGAGTGTATCTGGAGCGACTAACTATGGCTACACCTTC

clone size: -
V gene: TRBV28
D gene: TRBD1
J gene: TRBJ1-4
CDR3 protein: CASSPTGGTGEKLFF
CDR3 DNA: TGTGCCAGCAGTCCTACAGGGGGGACCGGTGAAAAACTGTTTTTT

clone size: -
V gene: TRBV7-2
D gene: -
J gene: TRBJ2-2
CDR3 protein: CASSPDTNTGELFF
CDR3 DNA: TGTGCCAGCAGCCCTGACACAAACACCGGGGAGCTGTTTTTT

clone size: -
V gene: TRBV7-9
D gene: TRBD1
J gene: TRBJ1-3
CDR3 protein: CASRGRTGASSGNTIYF
CDR3 DNA: TGTGCCAGCAGGGGGAGGACAGGAGCAAGCTCTGGAAACACCATATATTTT

clone size: -
V gene: TRBV7-2
D gene: TRBD2
J gene: TRBJ2-3
CDR3 protein: CASSSLTSGRAGDTQYF
CDR3 DNA: TGTGCCAGCAGCTCATTAACTAGCGGGAGGGCGGGAGATACGCAGTATTTT

clone size: -
V gene: TRBV6-5
D gene: TRBD1
J gene: TRBJ2-7
CDR3 protein: CATGGQGAGEQYF
CDR3 DNA: TGTGCCACCGGCGGACAGGGGGCGGGAGAGCAGTACTTC

clone size: -
V gene: TRBV27
D gene: TRBD1
J gene: TRBJ1-2
CDR3 protein: CASSPYTDRDYGYTF
CDR3 DNA: TGTGCCAGCAGTCCCTACACGGACAGGGACTATGGCTACACCTTC

clone size: -
V gene: TRBV6-5
D gene: -
J gene: TRBJ2-1
CDR3 protein: CASMDSYNEQFF
CDR3 DNA: TGTGCCAGCATGGACTCCTACAATGAGCAGTTCTTC

clone size: -
V gene: TRBV29-1
D gene: TRBD1
J gene: TRBJ2-2
CDR3 protein: CSAAGTGDLGELFF
CDR3 DNA: TGCAGCGCGGCCGGGACAGGGGATCTCGGGGAGCTGTTTTTT

clone size: -
V gene: TRBV15
D gene: -
J gene: TRBJ2-7
CDR3 protein: CATSRDRRDLAYEQYF
CDR3 DNA: TGTGCCACCAGCAGAGATCGTAGAGACCTGGCCTACGAGCAGTACTTC

clone size: -
V gene: TRBV5-1
D gene: -
J gene: TRBJ2-5
CDR3 protein: CASSGDNTQETQYF
CDR3 DNA: TGCGCCAGCAGCGGGGACAACACCCAAGAGACCCAGTACTTC

clone size: -
V gene: TRBV18
D gene: -
J gene: TRBJ1-1
CDR3 protein: CASSRANRGQNTEAFF
CDR3 DNA: TGTGCCAGCTCACGAGCCAACCGGGGGCAGAACACTGAAGCTTTCTTT

clone size: once
V gene: TRBV5-6
D gene: -
J gene: TRBJ2-2
CDR3 protein: CASSLQGLVTGELFF
CDR3 DNA: TGTGCCAGCAGCTTGCAGGGGTTGGTTACCGGGGAGCTGTTTTTT

clone size: -
V gene: TRBV11-2
D gene: -
J gene: TRBJ1-3
CDR3 protein: CASSSGFSGNTIYF
CDR3 DNA: TGTGCCAGCAGCTCGGGATTCTCTGGAAACACCATATATTTT

clone size: -
V gene: TRBV10-1
D gene: -
J gene: TRBJ1-5
CDR3 protein: CASSEEVGQPQHF
CDR3 DNA: TGCGCCAGCAGTGAAGAGGTAGGACAGCCCCAGCATTTT

clone size: -
V gene: TRBV3-1/TRBV3-2
D gene: -
J gene: TRBJ1-5
CDR3 protein: CASSQGDQPQHF
CDR3 DNA: TGTGCCAGCAGCCAAGGCGATCAGCCCCAGCATTTT

clone size: -
V gene: TRBV28
D gene: -
J gene: TRBJ2-7
CDR3 protein: CASSLTGSTHEQYF
CDR3 DNA: TGTGCCAGCAGTTTAACAGGTTCTACTCACGAGCAGTACTTC

clone size: -
V gene: TRBV5-6
D gene: TRBD1
J gene: TRBJ2-1
CDR3 protein: CASSPRTGSQFF
CDR3 DNA: TGTGCCAGCAGCCCTCGGACAGGGAGTCAGTTCTTC

clone size: -
V gene: TRBV5-4
D gene: -
J gene: TRBJ2-1
CDR3 protein: CASSLWTAINEQFF
CDR3 DNA: TGTGCCAGCAGCTTGTGGACGGCTATCAATGAGCAGTTCTTC

clone size: -
V gene: TRBV7-9
D gene: -
J gene: TRBJ1-6
CDR3 protein: CASSLGWGRSPLHF
CDR3 DNA: TGTGCCAGCAGCCTCGGGTGGGGCAGGTCACCCCTCCACTTT

clone size: -
V gene: TRBV4-2
D gene: -
J gene: TRBJ2-3
CDR3 protein: CASRRGSSDTQYF
CDR3 DNA: TGTGCCAGCCGGCGGGGTTCGTCAGATACGCAGTATTTT

clone size: -
V gene: TRBV7-2
D gene: -
J gene: TRBJ2-6
CDR3 protein: CASSLIRMGYWSGANVLTF
CDR3 DNA: TGTGCCAGCAGCTTAATTAGAATGGGTTACTGGTCTGGGGCCAACGTCCTGACTTTC

clone size: -
V gene: TRBV6-5
D gene: TRBD1
J gene: TRBJ1-6
CDR3 protein: CASSYIQGAGAAPLHF
CDR3 DNA: TGTGCCAGCAGTTACATACAGGGGGCGGGGGCGGCACCCCTCCACTTT

clone size: once
V gene: TRBV11-2
D gene: TRBD1
J gene: TRBJ2-7
CDR3 protein: CASSRDRDSYEQYF
CDR3 DNA: TGTGCCAGCAGCCGGGACAGGGATTCCTACGAGCAGTACTTC

clone size: -
V gene: TRBV4-1
D gene: TRBD1
J gene: TRBJ1-5
CDR3 protein: CASSPGDRLNQPQHF
CDR3 DNA: TGCGCCAGCAGCCCTGGGGACAGGCTTAATCAGCCCCAGCATTTT